A single sample gave rise to the 20 T cell receptor beta chains below, sequenced in a study of T cell repertoires in ileal Crohn's disease. The sample's time point: neoterminal ileum biopsy at postoperative endoscopy, about 6 months after surgery. Sequencing was performed with immunoSEQ multiplex PCR; in TCRdb, only in-frame clones are kept and a portion is missing. The sample carries about 2,800 clones, around 63% recorded once. The source material was ileal tissue. The source of these receptors is an adult with Crohn's disease.

CDR3 protein: CASSFAGGRETQYF. CDR3 nucleotides: TGTGCCAGCAGCTTCGCGGGGGGGAGAGAGACCCAGTACTTC. The chain couples TRBV5-6 to TRBJ2-5; 9 nucleotides match TRBD2. The V gene end was trimmed by 2 bases and the J gene end by 4 bases; junction bases not matched to a gene: 3. CDR3 length: 14 amino acids. Looked up from germline, CDR1 is SGHDT and CDR2 is YYEEEE.

The V gene is TRBV7-9, the J gene TRBJ1-2; D gene uncertain. The germline CDR1 and CDR2 sequences are SEHNR and FQNEAQ (reference sequence). V lost 3 bases and J 4 bases, leaving 15 bases between the germline ends. The CDR3 totals 15 residues. In nucleotides, the CDR3 is TGTGCCAGCAGCTTGGCCGGAGCCTCGGGCTATGGCTACACCTTC. Translated, it gives CASSLAGASGYGYTF.

As to this clone: Other DNA sequences from this sample encode an identical CDR3 as well. The chain couples TRBV4-3 to TRBJ2-7; perhaps TRBD2 as D (5 bases). The CDR3 loop spans 14 amino acids. Deletions cut 2 bases from V and 2 bases from J, with 10 bases between. CDR1 and CDR2 (germline): LGHNA, YSLEER. The CDR3 here is CASSQYGGPYEQYF. As DNA, the CDR3 is TGCGCCAGCAGCCAATACGGCGGGCCCTACGAGCAGTACTTC.

This sequence joins TRBV2 and TRBJ2-5; 11 bases line up with TRBD2. The CDR3 totals 15 residues. Germline V gene sequence: CDR1 SNHLY, CDR2 FYNNEI. Trimming cost V 3 bases and J 1 base; bases outside gene matches: 1. CDR3 nucleotide sequence: TGTGCCAGCAGTGACACTAGCGGGGGCCAAGAGACCCAGTACTTC. Its protein product is CASSDTSGGQETQYF.

A single count supports this clone. The gene calls are TRBV6-5 and TRBJ2-1; 7 bases fit TRBD2. V trimming: 6 bases; J trimming: 10 bases; junction bases outside the gene matches: 15. This CDR3 comprises 15 residues. Per the germline V gene, CDR1 is MNHEY and CDR2 is SVGAGI. Written as DNA, the CDR3 is TGTGCCAGCAGCCCCACTAGCGTTGGGGCCCGCGAGCAGTTCTTC. Residues: CASSPTSVGAREQFF.

The chain employs TRBV6-1 and TRBJ2-5, with D perhaps matching TRBD1 (6 bases). CDR3 length: 15 amino acids. Germline V gene sequence: CDR1 MNHNS, CDR2 SASEGT. V lost 6 bases and J 4 bases, leaving 18 bases between the germline ends. The CDR3 loop reads CASSLAGLQGETQYF. CDR3 nucleotides: TGTGCCAGCAGCCTGGCAGGGCTACAGGGAGAGACCCAGTACTTC.

The V and J genes are TRBV5-1 and TRBJ1-1; no definite D call. Germline V lookup: CDR1 SGHRS, CDR2 YFSETQ. Trimming shortened V by 1 base and J by 1 base, and 11 bases separated the two germline ends. CDR3 size: 15 residues. The CDR3 DNA is TGCGCCAGCAGCTTGCTGGGCCCCGGGAACACTGAAGCTTTCTTT. This gives the protein CASSLLGPGNTEAFF.

The chain couples TRBV30 to TRBJ1-6, with D possibly being TRBD1 (6 bases). V lost 4 bases and J lost 3, with 10 bases in between. This CDR3 comprises 14 residues. The germline V gene encodes CDR1 GTSNPN and CDR2 SVGIG (reference sequence). CDR3 sequence (DNA): TGTGCCTGGATCACAGGGATCTATAATTCACCCCTCCACTTT. Its protein is CAWITGIYNSPLHF.

The chain has TRBV6-1 and TRBJ1-5; 8 positions match TRBD1. Germline V gene sequence: CDR1 MNHNS, CDR2 SASEGT. Losses at the gene ends were 1 base for V and 4 bases for J; bases not matched to a gene: 9. The CDR3 runs to 17 residues. Here the CDR3 reads CASSEGPGGFGNQPQHF. CDR3 DNA sequence: TGTGCCAGCAGTGAAGGGCCAGGGGGCTTTGGGAATCAGCCCCAGCATTTT.

In DNA, the CDR3 is TGCGCCAGCAGCCAAGAGAGGCTCACCGGGGAGCTGTTTTTT. Translating gives CASSQERLTGELFF. The chain carries TRBV4-3 and TRBJ2-2, with D hard to call. The CDR3 runs to 14 residues. Trimming took 0 bases from V and 4 from J, leaving 6 bases between them. CDR1 is LGHNA, CDR2 YSLEER, per germline.

In this sample, this clone is large (0.1 to 1%). The same CDR3 can be traced to other DNA sequences in this sample. The chain uses TRBV5-1 and TRBJ2-3; D may be TRBD1 (6 bases). The V gene lost 0 bases and the J gene lost 3 bases, with 11 bases spanning the gap. Germline V gene data show CDR1 as SGHRS and CDR2 as YFSETQ. CDR3 length equals 15 residues. The CDR3 sequence: CASSLEGQGTDTQYF. In DNA, the CDR3 is TGCGCCAGCAGCTTGGAGGGACAAGGAACAGATACGCAGTATTTT.

The V call is TRBV25-1, the J call TRBJ2-2, with D possibly being TRBD2 (6 bases). Trimming cost V 6 bases and J 6 bases, with 26 bases left between them. Germline V gives CDR1 MGHDK, CDR2 SYGVNS. This CDR3 spans 18 amino acids. The CDR3 reads CASSPRRGLAGAAGELFF. The CDR3 DNA sequence: TGTGCCAGCAGCCCTAGACGGGGGTTGGCTGGGGCGGCCGGGGAGCTGTTTTTT.

This chain links TRBV28 with TRBJ2-7; 11 positions agree with TRBD2. Germline V CDR1 and CDR2: MDHEN, SYDVKM. V was pared by 6 bases and J by 2 bases, with 6 bases of the junction left unmatched. The CDR3 covers 15 residues. The DNA for the CDR3 is TGTGCCAGCAGGGCCACTAGCGGGGGCACCTACGAGCAGTACTTC. This gives the protein CASRATSGGTYEQYF.

The J gene is TRBJ2-3, the V gene TRBV5-1; D gene ambiguous. The V gene's germline CDR1 is SGHRS and CDR2 YFSETQ. The CDR3 is 15 amino acids. Trimming took 0 bases from V and 0 from J, leaving 8 bases between them. DNA for the CDR3: TGCGCCAGCAGCTTGGAGACAACCAGCACAGATACGCAGTATTTT. This gives the protein CASSLETTSTDTQYF.

This clone was recorded a few times. The chain uses TRBV11-1 and TRBJ1-1; possibly TRBD1 for D (5 bases). Germline-derived CDR1 and CDR2 are SGHAT and FQDESV (reference sequence). With 3 bases removed from V and 4 bases from J, the gap between germline ends came to 12 bases. CDR3 length equals 14 residues. CDR3 loop: CASSFAGIGTEAFF. The CDR3, as DNA: TGTGCCAGCAGCTTTGCAGGGATCGGCACTGAAGCTTTCTTT.

The CDR3 region has the DNA TGTGCCAGCAGCGCGACGCCTGACAGACCAGATATGAACACTGAAGCTTTCTTT. Its translation is CASSATPDRPDMNTEAFF. The chain carries TRBV7-6 and TRBJ1-1, with a possible D match to TRBD1 (5 bases). The V end lost 5 bases, the J end lost 0 bases, and 22 bases lay between the germline ends. Germline V gene data show CDR1 as SGHVS and CDR2 as FNYEAQ. The CDR3 loop spans 18 amino acids.

This clone was seen a few times. The chain links TRBV30 to TRBJ1-6; D is unresolved. The V and J ends lost 1 base and 7 bases respectively, with 17 bases between them. The length of the CDR3 is 16 residues. Germline V gives CDR1 GTSNPN, CDR2 SVGIG (reference sequence). CDR3 region: CAWSASGPTRNSPLHF. The DNA for the CDR3 is TGTGCCTGGAGTGCTAGTGGTCCAACACGGAATTCACCCCTCCACTTT.

The chain has TRBV9 and TRBJ1-6; D call uncertain. Germline V CDR1 and CDR2: SGDLS, YYNGEE. The CDR3 is 18 residues long. Trimming took off 0 bases at V and 0 bases at J, with 13 bases between the two ends. CDR3 bases: TGTGCCAGCAGCGTAGGAACGGGGAAGAGCTCCTATAATTCACCCCTCCACTTT. It encodes CASSVGTGKSSYNSPLHF.

The chain combines TRBV9 with TRBJ1-3, with TRBD1 matching over 7 bases. This CDR3 has 18 residues. CDR1 and CDR2 from the germline V gene are SGDLS and YYNGEE. The V segment lost 4 bases and the J segment 3 bases; nucleotides outside the gene matches: 16. CDR3 protein: CASSPRSPGDSVGNTIYF. DNA of the CDR3: TGTGCCAGCAGCCCCAGATCTCCCGGGGACAGCGTTGGAAACACCATATATTTT.

The chain joins TRBV14 to TRBJ2-1, with 7 bases matching TRBD1. Trimming took 4 bases from V and 9 from J; bases not matched to a gene: 3. This CDR3 comprises 12 residues. The germline CDR1 and CDR2 sequences are SGHDN and FVKESK. The CDR3 region has the DNA TGTGCCAGCAGCCTGACAGGGAGTGAGCAGTTCTTC. This codes for CASSLTGSEQFF.